This TCR beta chain derives from a study of technical replicates of blood from several donors. Here immunoSEQ multiplex PCR was the method, and the copy in TCRdb shows in-frame clones only, minus some. The table lists almost 70,000 clones, roughly 92% of them singletons. The junction had 2 bases not matched to a gene; V was cut back by 5 bases and J by 2 bases. The CDR3 runs 13 residues. Looked up from germline, CDR1 is SGHRS and CDR2 is YFSETQ. The rearrangement joins TRBV5-1 to TRBJ2-3, with TRBD1 matching 7 bases. This TCR was sampled from a human donor in good health. Some clones in this sample may be carry-over from other donors' samples. Sequenced: PBMCs. The CDR3 DNA reads as TGCGCCAGCAGGACAGGGTCCACAGATACGCAGTATTTT. This translates into CASRTGSTDTQYF.